This is a list of T cell receptor beta chains from one sample in a study of T-cell memory formation after mild COVID-19. TCRdb itself ran the 5' RACE reads through MiXCR, one entry per CDR3 protein. The table records more than 400,000 distinct CDR3 sequences, 15% to 20% of them present only once. The source material was PBMCs or a T cell subset sorted from them (not recorded which). The receptors originated from an adult woman who had mild COVID-19 (a few samples of this study predate the infection). Cell type and time point are not known. Each CDR3 is given with its conserved first and last residue. The D gene is left open where the match is weak. Size is omitted from some rows. Given values are once, few, many or a class for expanded clones.

TRBD1	TRBV27	15	.	TRBJ1-1	TGTGCCAGCAGTTCAAAGACAGGGGCAAACACTGAAGCTTTCTTT	CASSSKTGANTEAFF
.	TRBV7-3	14	.	TRBJ2-7	TGTGCCAGCAGCTCCTACGCAGGGACATACGAGCAGTACTTC	CASSSYAGTYEQYF
TRBD1	TRBV7-8	14	few	TRBJ1-2	TGTGCCAGCAGCTTAATCCCGGGACAGGGGTATTTTACCTTC	CASSLIPGQGYFTF
TRBD1	TRBV20-1	15	many	TRBJ1-6	TGCAGTGCCAAACCAGGGGGCTCCTATAATTCACCCCTCCACTTT	CSAKPGGSYNSPLHF
.	TRBV12-3/TRBV12-4	15	few	TRBJ1-5	TGTGCCAGCAGTGAGTGGGGGCGAGGCAATCAGCCCCAGCATTTT	CASSEWGRGNQPQHF
.	TRBV3-1	16	.	TRBJ2-5	TGTGCCAGCAGCCCCTCCCGAGCCCCAGGGCGAGAGACCCAGTACTTC	CASSPSRAPGRETQYF
.	TRBV7-9	15	.	TRBJ1-1	TGTGCCAGCAGCTCTGGGCCCCGTAATCACACTGAAGCTTTCTTT	CASSSGPRNHTEAFF
.	TRBV7-6	13	many	TRBJ2-5	TGTGCCAGCAGCTTAGCGGGGATAGAGACCCAGTACTTC	CASSLAGIETQYF
TRBD2	TRBV7-3	15	few	TRBJ2-1	TGTGCCAGCAGCTCTAGCGGGAGTCGGTACAATGAGCAGTTCTTC	CASSSSGSRYNEQFF
TRBD2	TRBV2	13	.	TRBJ2-7	TGTGCCAGCAGCGGACTAGCGGGGAGGGAGCAGTACTTC	CASSGLAGREQYF
TRBD2	TRBV24-1	14	few	TRBJ2-3	TGTGCCACCAGCCTAGCGGGGGGGATAGATACGCAGTATTTT	CATSLAGGIDTQYF
.	TRBV7-3	13	.	TRBJ1-1	TGTGCCAGCAGCCCAACAGGGAGCGGTGAAGCTTTCTTT	CASSPTGSGEAFF
TRBD2	TRBV6-6	16	.	TRBJ2-3	TGTGCCAGCAGTTACCGAGGCGGGAGAAGCACAGATACGCAGTATTTT	CASSYRGGRSTDTQYF
.	TRBV24-1	13	.	TRBJ2-2	TGTGCCACCATGGAAGGGAACACCGGGGAGCTGTTTTTT	CATMEGNTGELFF
TRBD1	TRBV20-1	14	.	TRBJ2-1	TGCAGTGCCGGAGAGGGACAGGGAGGAAATGAGCAGTTCTTC	CSAGEGQGGNEQFF
.	TRBV3-1	13	.	TRBJ1-5	TGTGCCAGCAGCCATGATGACGTCCAGCCCCAGCATTTT	CASSHDDVQPQHF
.	TRBV5-8	15	few	TRBJ1-2	TGTGCCAGCAGCTTGGGGGCGGCAGCGGAAGCCGGCTACACCTTC	CASSLGAAAEAGYTF
.	TRBV13	16	.	TRBJ2-2	TGTGCCAGCAGCTCCCTAGTTGTACCCAACACCGGGGAGCTGTTTTTT	CASSSLVVPNTGELFF
.	TRBV11-2	15	.	TRBJ2-2	TGTGCCAGCGGCAATTGGGCAGGGTATACCGGGGAGCTGTTTTTT	CASGNWAGYTGELFF
.	TRBV20-1	12	.	TRBJ2-7	TGCAGTGCTAGATCGGGGGCCTACGAGCAGTACTTC	CSARSGAYEQYF
TRBD2	TRBV3-1	14	few	TRBJ2-1	TGTGCCAGCAAAAGGGGACTAATATACAATGAGCAGTTCTTC	CASKRGLIYNEQFF
.	TRBV5-6	14	.	TRBJ2-3	TGTGCCAGCAGCTTAACGGGTACCCCTCCATCGCAGTATTTT	CASSLTGTPPSQYF
.	TRBV29-1	16	.	TRBJ2-1	TGCAGCGTTGATGGGCGGGAGCAGGGGTCCTACAATGAGCAGTTCTTC	CSVDGREQGSYNEQFF
TRBD2	TRBV4-1	17	few	TRBJ2-7	TGCGCCAGCAGCCCAGATCCCTTAGCGGGGGGATTCTACGAGCAGTACTTC	CASSPDPLAGGFYEQYF
TRBD2	TRBV9	15	.	TRBJ2-1	TGTGCCAGCAGCGTATCGACTAGCGTCAGCCGTGAGCAGTTCTTC	CASSVSTSVSREQFF
TRBD1	TRBV27	15	few	TRBJ1-6	TGTGCCAGCAGACCCGGGGACAGCCTTAATTCACCCCTCCACTTT	CASRPGDSLNSPLHF
.	TRBV6-1	14	.	TRBJ2-7	TGTGCCAGCAGTGAAGTTAGGACAGCATACGAGCAGTACTTC	CASSEVRTAYEQYF
.	TRBV20-1	13	.	TRBJ1-1	TGCAGTGCTAGGCTATCATCGAACACTGAAGCTTTCTTT	CSARLSSNTEAFF
TRBD1	TRBV6-1	16	.	TRBJ1-1	TGTGCCAGCAGTGAATGGGGGACAGGGGTAAACACTGAAGCTTTCTTT	CASSEWGTGVNTEAFF
.	TRBV3-1	17	.	TRBJ2-4	TGTGCCAGCAGCCCCGAGTTAGGAGCAGTTACCAAAAACATTCAGTACTTC	CASSPELGAVTKNIQYF
TRBD1	TRBV19	15	.	TRBJ1-5	TGTGCCAGTAGTATCTTTCGAGACAGGGATCAGCCCCAGCATTTT	CASSIFRDRDQPQHF
.	TRBV4-1	14	.	TRBJ1-2	TGCGCCAGCAGCCAAGATCCTCGACTGGATGGCTACACCTTC	CASSQDPRLDGYTF
TRBD2	TRBV30	13	.	TRBJ2-3	TGTGCGAGGACTAGCGGTTTCGCAGATACGCAGTATTTT	CARTSGFADTQYF
.	TRBV19	15	few	TRBJ2-5	TGTGCCAGTAGTATAGAGATTGGGAGGCAACAGACCCAGTACTTC	CASSIEIGRQQTQYF
TRBD1	TRBV6-2/TRBV6-3	15	.	TRBJ2-7	TGTGCCAGCAGTTTCACAACGGACAGGTGGTACGAGCAGTACTTC	CASSFTTDRWYEQYF
.	TRBV7-2	12	.	TRBJ2-7	TGTGCCAGCAGCTTCCAATCCTACGAGCAGTACTTC	CASSFQSYEQYF
.	TRBV6-5	14	many	TRBJ1-2	TGTGCCAGCAGTTACGGCCCGGGGGCGGAAGGCTACACCTTC	CASSYGPGAEGYTF
.	TRBV9	13	few	TRBJ2-2	TGTGCCAGCAGCGTACGGACAGCCGGGGAGCTGTTTTTT	CASSVRTAGELFF
TRBD1	TRBV12-3/TRBV12-4	14	few	TRBJ2-1	TGTGCCAGCAGTTTGACAGGGGGGTTGAGTGGGCAGTTCTTC	CASSLTGGLSGQFF
.	TRBV24-1	15	few	TRBJ2-2	TGTGCCACCAGTGATTTGAACACGAACACCGGGGAGCTGTTTTTT	CATSDLNTNTGELFF
.	TRBV10-3	14	.	TRBJ2-1	TGTGCCATCAGTGCTCAGAGCTCCTACAATGAGCAGTTCTTC	CAISAQSSYNEQFF
TRBD2	TRBV5-4	16	.	TRBJ2-3	TGTGCCAGCAGGCTCGGGACTAGCGCTCCCACAGATACGCAGTATTTT	CASRLGTSAPTDTQYF
.	TRBV6-2/TRBV6-3	12	few	TRBJ2-2	TGTGCCAGCAGTTACTGGACCGGGGAGCTGTTTTTT	CASSYWTGELFF
.	TRBV5-1	19	few	TRBJ1-1	TGCGCCAGCAGCCCCCTGGGGGGGTTCGGGGGTAGATCGAACACTGAAGCTTTCTTT	CASSPLGGFGGRSNTEAFF
.	TRBV18	15	few	TRBJ1-1	TGTGCCAGCTCACCTGTAGGGAAGATGAACACTGAAGCTTTCTTT	CASSPVGKMNTEAFF
TRBD2	TRBV5-4	20	few	TRBJ2-4	TGTGCCAGCAGCTTGGATGGGCTAGCGGGAGTCCGGGGAGCCAAAAACATTCAGTACTTC	CASSLDGLAGVRGAKNIQYF
.	TRBV12-3/TRBV12-4	12	.	TRBJ2-5	TGTGCCAGCAGCGACCCTGGAGAGACCCAGTACTTC	CASSDPGETQYF
.	TRBV5-1	18	few	TRBJ1-2	TGCGCCAGCAGCTTGGCAGGGTCAGTCCCCGCGCGGCAGACTGGCTACACCTTC	CASSLAGSVPARQTGYTF
.	TRBV11-3	14	.	TRBJ2-7	TGTGCCAGCAGCCCGGAAGGGCTCGGGGGCGAGCAGTACTTC	CASSPEGLGGEQYF
TRBD2	TRBV20-1	13	once	TRBJ2-7	TGCAGTGCTGGAGCGGGAGTCTATTACGAGCAGTACTTC	CSAGAGVYYEQYF
.	TRBV30	13	few	TRBJ1-1	TGTGCCTGGAGTGCTGGGATGGACACTGAAGCTTTCTTT	CAWSAGMDTEAFF
.	TRBV12-3/TRBV12-4	14	.	TRBJ2-3	TGTGCCAGCAGTCTCACCTCCCGCACAGATACGCAGTATTTT	CASSLTSRTDTQYF
.	TRBV21-1	19	few	TRBJ2-3	TGTGCCAGCAGCAACCGGCGGGAGCGTGTGAGGACCGGCACAGATACGCAGTATTTT	CASSNRRERVRTGTDTQYF
TRBD1	TRBV11-2	16	few	TRBJ2-1	TGTGCCAGCAGCGTATACTACAGGGGGCTGGGCAATGAGCAGTTCTTC	CASSVYYRGLGNEQFF
.	TRBV18	11	few	TRBJ1-4	TGTGCCAGCTCACCAGGGGAAAAACTGTTTTTT	CASSPGEKLFF